This T cell receptor beta chain was sequenced for a study of shared clonotypes between healthy human individuals. The repertoire was sequenced with immunoSEQ multiplex PCR; TCRdb's copy has only in-frame clones and lacks some. The sample carries about 690,000 clones, roughly 87% recorded once. Deletions cut 5 bases from V and 0 bases from J, with 14 bases between. The V gene's germline CDR1 is SGHTA and CDR2 FQGNSA. The CDR3 covers 15 residues. The sequenced sample was memory CD8+ T cells from PBMCs. The subset: CD45RO+ cells pooled with CCR7-negative TemRA cells. The origin of this receptor is a young man in good health. Some clones in this sample may be carry-over from other donors' samples. The chain combines TRBV7-2 with TRBJ2-7, with D perhaps matching TRBD2 (5 bases). CDR3 coding DNA: TGTGCCAGCAGCCGAGGGCAGCTCAGCTCCTACGAGCAGTACTTC. It specifies CASSRGQLSSYEQYF.